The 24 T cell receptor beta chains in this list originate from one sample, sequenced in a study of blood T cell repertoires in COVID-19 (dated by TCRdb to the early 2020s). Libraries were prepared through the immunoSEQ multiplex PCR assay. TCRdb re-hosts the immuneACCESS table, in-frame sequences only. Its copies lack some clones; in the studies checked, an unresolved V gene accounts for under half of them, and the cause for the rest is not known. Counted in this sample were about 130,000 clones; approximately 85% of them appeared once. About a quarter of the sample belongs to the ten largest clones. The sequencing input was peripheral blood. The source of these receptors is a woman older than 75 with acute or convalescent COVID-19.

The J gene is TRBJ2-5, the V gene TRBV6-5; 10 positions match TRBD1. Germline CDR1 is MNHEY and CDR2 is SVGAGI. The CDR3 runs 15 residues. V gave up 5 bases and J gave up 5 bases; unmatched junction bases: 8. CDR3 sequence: CASSPRDRGWETQYF. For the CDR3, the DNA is TGTGCCAGCAGTCCCCGGGACAGGGGATGGGAGACCCAGTACTTC.

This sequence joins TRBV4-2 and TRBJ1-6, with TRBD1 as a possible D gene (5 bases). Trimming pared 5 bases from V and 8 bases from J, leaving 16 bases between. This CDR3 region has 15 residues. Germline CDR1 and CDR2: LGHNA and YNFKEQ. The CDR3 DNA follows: TGTGCCAGCAGCGTCCAAATGGGGCAGCATTCACCCCTCCACTTT. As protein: CASSVQMGQHSPLHF.

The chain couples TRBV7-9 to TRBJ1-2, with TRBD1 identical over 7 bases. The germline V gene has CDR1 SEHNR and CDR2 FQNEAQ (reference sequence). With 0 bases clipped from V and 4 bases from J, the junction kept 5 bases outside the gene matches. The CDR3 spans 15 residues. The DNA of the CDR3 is TGTGCCAGCAGCTTAGCGGTCGGGACAGCCTATGGCTACACCTTC. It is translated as CASSLAVGTAYGYTF.

CDR3 coding DNA: TGCGCCAGCAGCCGAGTGGAGTTATTAGAAAAACTGTTTTTT. This codes for CASSRVELLEKLFF. This chain joins TRBV4-1 and TRBJ1-4, with D unresolved. The CDR3 is made up of 14 amino acids. Germline V lookup: CDR1 MGHRA, CDR2 YSYEKL. With 4 bases removed from V and 8 bases from J, the gap between germline ends came to 14 bases.

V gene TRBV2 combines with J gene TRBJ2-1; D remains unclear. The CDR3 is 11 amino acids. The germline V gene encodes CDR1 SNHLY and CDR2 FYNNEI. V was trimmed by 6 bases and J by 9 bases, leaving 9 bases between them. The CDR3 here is CASSRDGEQFF. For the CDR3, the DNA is TGTGCCAGCAGCCGAGATGGTGAGCAGTTCTTC.

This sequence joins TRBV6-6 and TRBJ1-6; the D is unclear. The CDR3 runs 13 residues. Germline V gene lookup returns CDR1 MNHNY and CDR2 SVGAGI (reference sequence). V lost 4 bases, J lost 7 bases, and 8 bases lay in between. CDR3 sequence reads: CASSSPENSPLHF. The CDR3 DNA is TGTGCCAGCAGTTCCCCGGAGAATTCACCCCTCCACTTT.

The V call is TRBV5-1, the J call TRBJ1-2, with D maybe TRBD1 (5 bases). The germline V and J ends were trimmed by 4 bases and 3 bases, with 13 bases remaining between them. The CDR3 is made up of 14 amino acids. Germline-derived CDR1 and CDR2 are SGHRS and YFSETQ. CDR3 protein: CASSPGGKDYGYTF. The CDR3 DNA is TGCGCCAGCAGCCCGGGGGGGAAGGACTATGGCTACACCTTC.

The CDR3: CASRTGGETNEKLFF. The CDR3 nucleotides are TGCGCCAGCCGAACCGGCGGGGAAACTAATGAAAAACTGTTTTTT. The rearrangement uses TRBV5-1 and TRBJ1-4, with D unclear. V lost 7 bases and J lost 1, with 14 bases in between. CDR1 SGHRS and CDR2 YFSETQ come from the germline V gene. The CDR3 length is 15 residues.

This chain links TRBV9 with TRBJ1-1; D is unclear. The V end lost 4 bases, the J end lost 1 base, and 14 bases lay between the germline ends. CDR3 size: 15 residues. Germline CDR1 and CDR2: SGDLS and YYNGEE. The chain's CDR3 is CASSQSGVRNTEAFF. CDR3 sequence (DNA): TGTGCCAGCAGCCAAAGCGGCGTGCGGAACACTGAAGCTTTCTTT.

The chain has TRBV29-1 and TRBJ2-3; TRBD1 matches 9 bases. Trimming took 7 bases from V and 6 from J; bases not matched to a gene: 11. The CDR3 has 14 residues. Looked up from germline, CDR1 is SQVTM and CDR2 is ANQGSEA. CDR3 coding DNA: TGCAGCGCAATGACAGGGGGTAGTGTCGATACGCAGTATTTT. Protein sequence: CSAMTGGSVDTQYF.

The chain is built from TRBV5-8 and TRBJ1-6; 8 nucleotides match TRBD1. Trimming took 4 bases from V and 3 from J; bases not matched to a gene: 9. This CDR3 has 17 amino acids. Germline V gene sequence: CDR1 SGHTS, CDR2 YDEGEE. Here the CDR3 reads CASSPRQGFIYNSPLHF. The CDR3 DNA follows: TGTGCCAGCAGCCCCAGACAGGGGTTCATCTATAATTCACCCCTCCACTTT. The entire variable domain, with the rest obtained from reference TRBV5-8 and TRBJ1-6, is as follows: EAGVTQSPTHLIKTRGQQATLRCSPISGHTSVYWYQQALGLGLQFLLWYDEGEERNRGNFPPRFSGRQFPNYSSELNVNALELEDSALYLCASSPRQGFIYNSPLHFGNGTRLTVT.

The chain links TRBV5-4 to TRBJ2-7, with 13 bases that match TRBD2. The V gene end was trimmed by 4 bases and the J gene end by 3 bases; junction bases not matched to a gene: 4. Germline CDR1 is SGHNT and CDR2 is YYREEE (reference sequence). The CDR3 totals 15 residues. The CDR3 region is CASSTGLAGHYEQYF. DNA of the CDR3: TGTGCCAGCAGCACGGGACTAGCGGGGCACTACGAGCAGTACTTC.

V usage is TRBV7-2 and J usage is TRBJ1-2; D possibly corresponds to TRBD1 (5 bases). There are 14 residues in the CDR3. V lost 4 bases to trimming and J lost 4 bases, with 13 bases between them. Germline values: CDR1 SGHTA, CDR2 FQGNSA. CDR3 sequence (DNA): TGTGCCAGCAGCTCATACTCGGACACCTATGGCTACACCTTC. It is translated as CASSSYSDTYGYTF.

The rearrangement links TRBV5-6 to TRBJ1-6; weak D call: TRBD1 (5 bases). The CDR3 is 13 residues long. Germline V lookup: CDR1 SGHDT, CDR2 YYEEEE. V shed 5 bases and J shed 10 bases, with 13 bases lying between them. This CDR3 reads CASSPGGESPLHF. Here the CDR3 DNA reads TGTGCCAGCAGTCCCGGGGGGGAATCACCCCTCCACTTT.

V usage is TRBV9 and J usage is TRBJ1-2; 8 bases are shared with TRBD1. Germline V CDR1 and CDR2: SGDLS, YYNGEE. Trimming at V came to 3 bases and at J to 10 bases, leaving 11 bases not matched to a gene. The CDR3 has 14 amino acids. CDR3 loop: CASSAVETGVLYTF. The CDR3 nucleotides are TGTGCCAGCAGCGCGGTCGAGACAGGGGTTCTCTACACCTTC.

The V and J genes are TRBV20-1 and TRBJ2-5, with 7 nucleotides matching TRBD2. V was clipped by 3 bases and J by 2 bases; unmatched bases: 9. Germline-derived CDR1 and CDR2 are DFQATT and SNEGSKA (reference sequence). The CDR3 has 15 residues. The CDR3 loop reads CSASDPGLFQETQYF. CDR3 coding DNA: TGCAGTGCTAGTGACCCGGGACTATTTCAAGAGACCCAGTACTTC.

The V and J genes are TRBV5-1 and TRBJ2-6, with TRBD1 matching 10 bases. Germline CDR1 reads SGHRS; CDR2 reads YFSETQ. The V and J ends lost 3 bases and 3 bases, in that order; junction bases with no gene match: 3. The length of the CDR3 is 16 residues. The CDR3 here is CASSSDRGRGANVLTF. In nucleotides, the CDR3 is TGCGCCAGCAGCTCAGACAGGGGGCGTGGGGCCAACGTCCTGACTTTC.

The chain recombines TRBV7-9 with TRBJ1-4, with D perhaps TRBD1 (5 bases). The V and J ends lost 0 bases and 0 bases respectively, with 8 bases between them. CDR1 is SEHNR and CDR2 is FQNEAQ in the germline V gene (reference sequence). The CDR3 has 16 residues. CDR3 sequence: CASSLAGATTNEKLFF. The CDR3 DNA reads TGTGCCAGCAGCTTAGCAGGGGCTACAACTAATGAAAAACTGTTTTTT.

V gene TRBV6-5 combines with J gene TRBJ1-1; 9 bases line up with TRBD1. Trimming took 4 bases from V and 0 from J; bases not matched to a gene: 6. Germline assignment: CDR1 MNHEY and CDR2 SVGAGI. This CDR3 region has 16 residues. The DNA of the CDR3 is TGTGCCAGCAGTTCCGGGACAGGGCTGGTGAACACTGAAGCTTTCTTT. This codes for CASSSGTGLVNTEAFF.

The CDR3 DNA reads as TGTGCCAGCAGCCGGACAGGGGCGCATTCCTCCTATGGCTACACCTTC. It yields the protein CASSRTGAHSSYGYTF. The chain couples TRBV7-2 to TRBJ1-2, with 9 bases aligning to TRBD1. Trimming cost V 5 bases and J 4 bases; bases outside gene matches: 11. Germline assignment: CDR1 SGHTA and CDR2 FQGNSA. The CDR3 runs 16 residues.

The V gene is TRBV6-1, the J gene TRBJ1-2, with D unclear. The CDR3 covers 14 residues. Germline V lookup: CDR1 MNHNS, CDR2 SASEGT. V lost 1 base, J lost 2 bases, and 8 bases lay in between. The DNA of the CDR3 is TGTGCCAGCAGTGAAGGGGCAGTGAACTATGGCTACACCTTC. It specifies CASSEGAVNYGYTF.

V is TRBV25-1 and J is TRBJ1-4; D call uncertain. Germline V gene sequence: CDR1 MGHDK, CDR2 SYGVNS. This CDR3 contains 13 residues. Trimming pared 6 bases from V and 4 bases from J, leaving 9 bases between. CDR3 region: CASSPPGNEKLFF. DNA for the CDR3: TGTGCCAGCAGCCCACCGGGTAATGAAAAACTGTTTTTT.

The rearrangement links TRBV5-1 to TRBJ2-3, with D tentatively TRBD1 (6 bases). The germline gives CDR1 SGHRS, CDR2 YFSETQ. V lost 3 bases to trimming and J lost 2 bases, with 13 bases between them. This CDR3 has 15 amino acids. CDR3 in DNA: TGCGCCAGCAGCTACCAGGGGATCATCACAGATACGCAGTATTTT. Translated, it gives CASSYQGIITDTQYF. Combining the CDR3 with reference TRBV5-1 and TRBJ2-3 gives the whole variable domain KAGVTQTPRYLIKTRGQQVTLSCSPISGHRSVSWYQQTPGQGLQFLFEYFSETQRNKGNFPGRFSGRQFSNSRSEMNVSTLELGDSALYLCASSYQGIITDTQYFGPGTRLTVL.

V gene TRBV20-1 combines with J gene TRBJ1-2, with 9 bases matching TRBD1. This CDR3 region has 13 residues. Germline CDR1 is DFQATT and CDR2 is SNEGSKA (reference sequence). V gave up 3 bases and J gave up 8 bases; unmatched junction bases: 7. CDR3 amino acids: CSASSDRGGGYTF. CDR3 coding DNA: TGCAGTGCTAGTTCCGACAGGGGGGGCGGCTACACCTTC.